Listed below are T cell receptor beta chains from one sample, sequenced in a study of sequential checkpoint blockade in melanoma. TCRdb keeps only in-frame clones here, not all; method: immunoSEQ multiplex PCR. The sample has about 35,000 clones; around four fifths are singletons. Here the sequenced sample was CD8+ T cells sorted from blood (inferred from file names), taken from a patient given nivolumab and ipilimumab in sequence. The source is a human donor with melanoma. Both conserved end residues are part of each CDR3. D genes are given only for firm matches. Clone size is given for some rows only: seen once, a few or many times, or a class if the clone is expanded.

abundance | d_gene | j_gene | v_gene | CDR3aa | CDR3nt
once | . | TRBJ1-2 | TRBV7-9 | CASRTRRHGYTF | TGTGCCAGCAGAACCCGGAGGCATGGCTACACCTTC
. | . | TRBJ1-3 | TRBV10-2 | CASSESRGTGNTIYF | TGCGCCAGCAGTGAGTCGAGAGGGACTGGAAACACCATATATTTT
. | TRBD1 | TRBJ2-7 | TRBV27 | CASSLPGTGVHEQYF | TGTGCCAGCAGTTTACCAGGGACAGGGGTCCACGAGCAGTACTTC
. | . | TRBJ1-4 | TRBV7-9 | CASSPPDSLNEKLFF | TGTGCCAGCAGCCCTCCGGACAGCCTTAATGAAAAACTGTTTTTT
. | TRBD1 | TRBJ1-5 | TRBV28 | CASSYRGSNQPQHF | TGTGCCAGCAGTTACAGGGGATCCAATCAGCCCCAGCATTTT
. | TRBD1 | TRBJ2-5 | TRBV18 | CASSPLRGTGRPQETQYF | TGTGCCAGCTCACCATTGCGGGGGACAGGGAGGCCACAAGAGACCCAGTACTTC
. | TRBD1 | TRBJ1-4 | TRBV9 | CASSVSGTGGDLPKGEKLFF | TGTGCCAGCAGCGTGTCCGGGACAGGTGGCGACCTCCCAAAGGGTGAAAAACTGTTTTTT
. | . | TRBJ1-1 | TRBV5-1 | CASLPDGRNTEAFF | TGCGCCAGCTTACCGGACGGGAGGAACACTGAAGCTTTCTTT
. | . | TRBJ2-1 | TRBV5-1 | CASSLGQPSSYNEQFF | TGCGCCAGCAGCTTGGGACAGCCCAGCTCCTACAATGAGCAGTTCTTC
. | . | TRBJ2-1 | TRBV6-5 | CASRGVYNEQFF | TGTGCCAGCAGGGGAGTCTACAATGAGCAGTTCTTC
. | . | TRBJ1-4 | TRBV5-3 | CARSLGEGRVSNEKLFF | TGTGCCAGAAGCTTGGGCGAAGGGAGGGTTAGTAATGAAAAACTGTTTTTT
few | . | TRBJ2-1 | TRBV23-1 | CASSQSVRDSPSYNEQFF | TGCGCCAGCAGTCAATCGGTAAGAGATAGTCCCTCCTACAATGAGCAGTTCTTC
. | TRBD1 | TRBJ2-2 | TRBV7-2 | CASSLQGAGTGELFF | TGTGCCAGCAGCTTACAGGGGGCCGGCACCGGGGAGCTGTTTTTT
once | TRBD2 | TRBJ2-7 | TRBV2 | CASSQVPLAEGPEMNF | TGTGCCAGCAGTCAAGTCCCCCTAGCGGAAGGACCCGAGATGAACTTC
. | TRBD1 | TRBJ1-6 | TRBV15 | CATSSLNRGSPLHF | TGTGCCACCAGCAGCCTTAACAGGGGTTCACCCCTCCACTTT
. | . | TRBJ2-2 | TRBV7-9 | CASSPESSGELFF | TGTGCCAGCAGCCCCGAATCTAGCGGGGAGCTGTTTTTT
. | . | TRBJ2-7 | TRBV6-8 | CASSSGSPEQYF | TGTGCCAGCAGCTCGGGGAGTCCCGAGCAGTACTTC
. | . | TRBJ1-5 | TRBV19 | CATKVGNQPQHF | TGTGCCACGAAAGTAGGCAATCAGCCCCAGCATTTT
. | TRBD2 | TRBJ2-3 | TRBV9 | CASSRSGTSQDTQYF | TGTGCCAGCAGTCGATCCGGGACTAGCCAAGATACGCAGTATTTT